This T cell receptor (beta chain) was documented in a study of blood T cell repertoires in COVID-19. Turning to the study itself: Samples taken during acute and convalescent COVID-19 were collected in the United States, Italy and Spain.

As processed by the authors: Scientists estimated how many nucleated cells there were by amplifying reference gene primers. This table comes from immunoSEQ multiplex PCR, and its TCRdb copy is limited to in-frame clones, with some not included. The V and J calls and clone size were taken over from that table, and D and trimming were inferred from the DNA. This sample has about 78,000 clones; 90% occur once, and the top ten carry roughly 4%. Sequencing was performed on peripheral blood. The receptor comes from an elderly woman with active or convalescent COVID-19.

The CDR3 DNA reads TGTGCCAGCAGTCGAGGGGGACAGGGACTTAGCTCCTATAATTCACCCCTCCACTTT. As protein: CASSRGGQGLSSYNSPLHF. This rearrangement joins TRBV28 to TRBJ1-6; 9 nucleotides align to TRBD1. V trimming: 5 bases; J trimming: 0 bases; junction bases outside the gene matches: 11. Per the germline V gene, CDR1 is MDHEN and CDR2 is SYDVKM. The length of the CDR3 is 19 residues.